The 25 T cell receptor beta chains reported below all come from one sample, sequenced in a study of T cell repertoires in cytomegalovirus infection. TCRdb ran MiXCR on the reads and lists one entry per CDR3 protein. The sample lists some 680,000 distinct CDR3 sequences; 35% to 40% were seen once. The sequenced sample was PBMCs. These receptors originate from a human donor in good health (CMV status not recorded). Some clones in this sample may be carry-over from other donors' samples.

This rearrangement joins TRBV13 to TRBJ1-5; the D is unclear. V was shortened by 0 bases and J by 6 bases, with 6 bases between the two germline ends. Germline V CDR1 and CDR2: PRHDT, FYEKMQ (reference sequence). This CDR3 has 13 residues. Written as DNA, the CDR3 is TGTGCCAGCAGCTTAGGTTCGTGTCAGCCCCAGCATTTT. Amino acids: CASSLGSCQPQHF.

V and J are TRBV20-1 and TRBJ1-1; a possible D gene is TRBD1 (5 bases). This CDR3 comprises 13 residues. Deletions cut 6 bases from V and 6 bases from J, with 17 bases between. Per the germline V gene, CDR1 is DFQATT and CDR2 is SNEGSKA (reference sequence). CDR3 nucleotide sequence: TGCAGTGCGCGCGGTGGGGGGGACTCTGAAGCTTTCTTT. This translates into CSARGGGDSEAFF.

V is TRBV28 and J is TRBJ2-5; TRBD1 is a possible D gene (5 bases). V was pared by 2 bases and J by 5 bases, with 15 bases between. CDR3 length: 15 residues. The V gene's germline CDR1 is MDHEN and CDR2 SYDVKM. In DNA, the CDR3 is TGTGCCAGCAGTTTAGAGGCAGGGTGGGTTGAGACCCAGTACTTC. Its translation is CASSLEAGWVETQYF.

This clonotype was counted a few times. The genes are TRBV20-1 and TRBJ2-7, with D possibly TRBD2 on 5 matching bases. Germline V gene lookup returns CDR1 DFQATT and CDR2 SNEGSKA (reference sequence). V was clipped by 0 bases and J by 3 bases, with 12 bases between them. The CDR3 spans 14 residues. CDR3: CSARDLSGGYEQYF. The CDR3 DNA is TGCAGTGCTAGAGATCTAAGCGGAGGCTACGAGCAGTACTTC.

The chain joins TRBV20-1 to TRBJ2-5, with TRBD1 matching 9 bases. The CDR3 is made up of 16 amino acids. V lost 0 bases and J lost 2; bases outside the gene matches: 7. Germline CDR1 and CDR2: DFQATT and SNEGSKA (reference sequence). CDR3 residues: CSARDRTGVGQETQYF. The CDR3 DNA reads as TGCAGTGCTAGAGACCGGACAGGGGTAGGGCAAGAGACCCAGTACTTC.

This clonotype was seen at least ten times. The J gene is TRBJ1-2, the V gene TRBV6-4; D might be TRBD1 (6 bases). CDR1 and CDR2 from the germline V gene are MRHNA and SNTAGT. The CDR3 is 15 residues long. V gave up 2 bases and J gave up 5 bases, with 15 bases separating them. The chain's CDR3 is CASSDRGGTGYGYTF. DNA of the CDR3: TGTGCCAGCAGTGACCGGGGGGGCACTGGGTATGGCTACACCTTC.

The chain combines TRBV5-1 with TRBJ2-7; the match to TRBD1 covers 7 bases. There are 17 residues in the CDR3. The J segment lost 0 bases and the V segment lost 2 bases, leaving 11 bases of the junction unmatched. CDR1 and CDR2 from the germline V gene are SGHRS and YFSETQ. Here the CDR3 reads CASSFKTPTGHSYEQYF. The CDR3 nucleotides read TGCGCCAGCAGCTTCAAAACCCCGACAGGGCACTCCTACGAGCAGTACTTC.

This clonotype was observed many times. This chain links TRBV7-2 with TRBJ1-6, with unresolved D. V lost 1 base and J 0 bases, leaving 13 bases between the germline ends. Germline V gene data show CDR1 as SGHTA and CDR2 as FQGNSA. This CDR3 comprises 18 residues. CDR3 sequence: CASSLEPWQSSYNSPLHF. For the CDR3, the DNA is TGTGCCAGCAGCTTAGAACCTTGGCAGAGCTCCTATAATTCACCCCTCCACTTT.

V usage is TRBV7-6 and J usage is TRBJ2-7, with 8 bases fitting TRBD1. With V trimmed by 7 bases and J by 3 bases, 17 bases remained unmatched. The CDR3 covers 17 residues. Germline CDR1 reads SGHVS; CDR2 reads FNYEAQ. The CDR3 sequence is CASTPRVSRTGHYEQYF. The CDR3 coding sequence is TGTGCCAGCACCCCCCGGGTGAGCCGGACAGGGCACTACGAGCAGTACTTC.

V and J are TRBV28 and TRBJ1-1, with a weak D call TRBD1 (6 bases). Trimming stripped 5 bases from V and 7 bases from J, with 20 bases between. CDR3 size: 15 residues. Germline loops: CDR1 MDHEN, CDR2 SYDVKM. The CDR3 region has the DNA TGTGCCAGCAGTCTTCGAACAGGGACACAACATGAAGCTTTCTTT. Its translation is CASSLRTGTQHEAFF.

V gene TRBV12-3 or TRBV12-4 combines with J gene TRBJ2-1, with 7 bases identical to TRBD2. Trimming took 3 bases from V and 9 from J; bases not matched to a gene: 14. The CDR3 is 16 residues long. For the CDR3, the DNA is TGTGCCAGCAGTTTCTCCGCCGGGAGGCCCGCGCTTGAGCAGTTCTTC. Protein: CASSFSAGRPALEQFF.

The gene calls are TRBV20-1 and TRBJ1-1; D ambiguous. CDR3 size: 15 residues. Per the germline V gene, CDR1 is DFQATT and CDR2 is SNEGSKA (reference sequence). V gave up 0 bases and J gave up 2 bases, with 13 bases separating them. Written as DNA, the CDR3 is TGCAGTGCTAGAGACTCAATCACCTCTAACACTGAAGCTTTCTTT. It encodes CSARDSITSNTEAFF.

This clonotype was observed a handful of times. This rearrangement joins TRBV20-1 to TRBJ1-2; 10 bases agree with TRBD1. CDR1 and CDR2 (germline): DFQATT, SNEGSKA (reference sequence). The CDR3 consists of 17 residues. The V segment lost 5 bases and the J segment 3 bases; nucleotides outside the gene matches: 15. For the CDR3, the DNA is TGCAGTGCTGACGACGTACCGTCCGGGACAGGGGACTATGGCTACACCTTC. It yields the protein CSADDVPSGTGDYGYTF.

The V call is TRBV7-6, the J call TRBJ2-3; the D is unclear. Looked up from germline, CDR1 is SGHVS and CDR2 is FNYEAQ. Trimming removed 0 bases at V and 10 bases at J, with 11 bases between. The CDR3 extends over 13 amino acids. The CDR3 nucleotides read TGTGCCAGCAGCTTAGCGCCCAGCAAAGCGCAGTATTTT. This encodes CASSLAPSKAQYF.

This rearrangement joins TRBV24-1 to TRBJ2-1, with D perhaps TRBD1 (5 bases). The V gene lost 5 bases and the J gene lost 0 bases, with 10 bases spanning the gap. Looked up from germline, CDR1 is KGHDR and CDR2 is SFDVKD. The CDR3 is 15 residues long. This CDR3 reads CATSGVGLSYNEQFF. The CDR3 DNA sequence: TGTGCCACCAGTGGGGTGGGGCTCTCCTACAATGAGCAGTTCTTC.

V usage is TRBV4-2 and J usage is TRBJ1-6; tentatively, D is TRBD1 (5 bases). The germline V and J ends were trimmed by 0 bases and 9 bases, with 12 bases remaining between them. CDR1 and CDR2 from the germline V gene are LGHNA and YNFKEQ. The CDR3 is 15 residues long. The CDR3 region is CASSQDSRGGSPLHF. Written as DNA, the CDR3 is TGTGCCAGCAGCCAAGATTCGAGGGGAGGTTCACCCCTCCACTTT.

In this sample, this clonotype turned up once. At one boundary the junction diverges from the germline segment, which might be a read error. The rearrangement joins TRBV6-6 to TRBJ1-1; no reliable D call. CDR3 length: 13 amino acids. Germline loops: CDR1 MNHNY, CDR2 SVGAGI (reference sequence). CDR3 loop: CASSYDMNTEALF. As DNA, the CDR3 is TGTGCCAGCAGTTATGACATGAACACTGAAGCTTTATTT.

This chain links TRBV5-6 with TRBJ2-1; maybe TRBD1 (6 bases). Germline values: CDR1 SGHDT, CDR2 YYEEEE. The CDR3 length is 14 residues. V shed 2 bases and J shed 12 bases, with 18 bases lying between them. This CDR3 is CASSFRTVSRGQFF. CDR3 in DNA: TGTGCCAGCAGCTTCCGGACAGTCAGTCGGGGGCAGTTCTTC.

There are a few counts of this clonotype. The chain is built from TRBV29-1 and TRBJ2-7; D not resolved. The ends were cut back, 0 bases at V and 9 bases at J, with 9 bases in the middle. This CDR3 contains 11 residues. Germline lookup yields CDR1 SQVTM and CDR2 ANQGSEA. The CDR3, as DNA: TGCAGCGTTGAAGATCGGCAGTTGCAGTACTTC. This codes for CSVEDRQLQYF.

CDR3 sequence: CASSLTSGGANPKVHEQFF. Here the CDR3 DNA reads TGCGCCAGCAGCCTCACTAGCGGGGGGGCCAACCCAAAAGTCCATGAGCAGTTCTTC. This chain connects TRBV5-1 to TRBJ2-1; TRBD2 aligns across 13 bases. Germline V lookup: CDR1 SGHRS, CDR2 YFSETQ. This CDR3 contains 19 residues. With 4 bases clipped from V and 8 bases from J, the junction kept 18 bases outside the gene matches.

This clonotype was observed a handful of times. The chain recombines TRBV20-1 with TRBJ2-1, with D possibly being TRBD2 (5 bases). The CDR3 runs to 14 residues. V was clipped by 1 base and J by 4 bases, with 11 bases between them. Germline loops: CDR1 DFQATT, CDR2 SNEGSKA (reference sequence). The CDR3 region has the DNA TGCAGTGCTAGAGCGAGGGAATATTACAATGAGCAGTTCTTC. Translated, it gives CSARAREYYNEQFF.

The genes are TRBV27 and TRBJ1-2, with D tentatively TRBD1 (6 bases). The CDR3 has 15 residues. The germline V gene encodes CDR1 MNHEY and CDR2 SMNVEV (reference sequence). Trimming stripped 4 bases from V and 3 bases from J, with 15 bases between. CDR3 sequence: CASSSIGQSHYGYTF. The CDR3 nucleotides read TGTGCCAGCAGTTCGATCGGACAGAGCCACTATGGCTACACCTTC.

This clonotype was detected many times. The V and J genes are TRBV7-2 and TRBJ2-7; 14 bases line up with TRBD2. This CDR3 region has 16 residues. Unmatched junction bases numbered 3, after V lost 3 bases and J lost 2 bases. Germline CDR1 and CDR2: SGHTA and FQGNSA. The CDR3 is CASSLTSGRATYEQYF. As DNA, the CDR3 is TGTGCCAGCAGCTTGACTAGCGGGAGGGCCACCTACGAGCAGTACTTC.

CDR3 amino acids: CASSAALRDSDYEQYF. CDR3 nucleotides: TGTGCCAGCAGCGCCGCCCTTCGGGACAGTGACTACGAGCAGTACTTC. The rearrangement joins TRBV7-6 to TRBJ2-7; 7 bases fit TRBD1. The germline V gene has CDR1 SGHVS and CDR2 FNYEAQ. This CDR3 is built from 16 residues. Trimming removed 5 bases from V and 3 bases from J; junction bases left unmatched: 13.

This clonotype was picked up a small number of times. The gene calls are TRBV6-5 and TRBJ1-5, with D perhaps matching TRBD1 (6 bases). With 8 bases removed from V and 0 bases from J, the gap between germline ends came to 11 bases. The CDR3 contains 14 residues. Germline CDR1 MNHEY, CDR2 SVGAGI. This chain's CDR3 is CASRSTGSNQPQHF. CDR3 sequence (DNA): TGTGCCAGCCGTTCGACAGGTAGCAATCAGCCCCAGCATTTT.